The 9 T cell receptor beta chains reported below all come from one sample, sequenced in a study of T cell responses to AZD1222 COVID-19 vaccine. Produced via immunoSEQ multiplex PCR; TCRdb's table is partial and in-frame only. Of about 150,000 clones listed, roughly nine tenths are singletons. The sequenced sample was peripheral blood, obtained on day 0 of AZD1222 vaccination. Every receptor here comes from an adult in good health.

V usage is TRBV13 and J usage is TRBJ2-1; 8 bases match TRBD2. From germline, CDR1 is PRHDT and CDR2 FYEKMQ (reference sequence). V shed 1 base, J shed 1 base, and the junction held 6 bases outside the gene matches. The CDR3 runs 17 residues. The chain's CDR3 is CASSLAGGAESYNEQFF. Written as DNA, the CDR3 is TGTGCCAGCAGCTTAGCCGGGGGGGCTGAATCCTACAATGAGCAGTTCTTC.

Written as DNA, the CDR3 is TGTGCCAGCAGCCTCTCCCGAGGGGGTGTGGAGACCCAGTACTTC. This encodes CASSLSRGGVETQYF. The genes are TRBV7-9 and TRBJ2-5, with D maybe TRBD1 (6 bases). Germline V gene data show CDR1 as SEHNR and CDR2 as FQNEAQ (reference sequence). V was clipped by 5 bases and J by 5 bases, with 18 bases between them. The CDR3 has 15 amino acids.

Notes on this clone: One end of the junction is discordant with germline, which a read error may explain. The rearrangement joins TRBV11-2 to TRBJ2-1, with TRBD1 as a possible D gene (5 bases). The CDR3 spans 11 residues. Germline lookup yields CDR1 SGHAT and CDR2 FQNNGV. CDR3 DNA: TGTGCCAGCAGCTTGGGGCAAACCGAGCTCTTC. It codes for CASSLGQTELF.

V and J are TRBV7-8 and TRBJ2-2; 7 bases are a match to TRBD1. V shed 7 bases and J 6 bases; nucleotides not matched to a gene: 5. The CDR3 contains 13 residues. The germline gives CDR1 SGHVS, CDR2 FQNEAQ. The CDR3: CASMVGGAGELFF. The CDR3 nucleotides read TGTGCCAGCATGGTAGGGGGCGCCGGGGAGCTGTTTTTT.

The V gene is TRBV12-3 or TRBV12-4, the J gene TRBJ1-2; D possibly corresponds to TRBD1 (5 bases). Trimming took off 6 bases at V and 3 bases at J, with 11 bases between the two ends. CDR3 size: 13 residues. The CDR3 DNA is TGTGCCAGCAGCCATGACAGAGACTATGGCTACACCTTC. As protein: CASSHDRDYGYTF.

The chain has TRBV7-9 and TRBJ2-7; 8 nucleotides align to TRBD1. J was trimmed by 2 bases and V by 6 bases; bases with no gene match: 9. The CDR3 is made up of 15 amino acids. The V gene's germline CDR1 is SEHNR and CDR2 FQNEAQ (reference sequence). CDR3 bases: TGTGCCAGCAGTCAGACAGGGGATAATACCTACGAGCAGTACTTC. Translation gives CASSQTGDNTYEQYF.

This chain uses TRBV27 with TRBJ2-2, with 14 bases identical to TRBD2. The germline V gene encodes CDR1 MNHEY and CDR2 SMNVEV (reference sequence). This CDR3 is built from 21 residues. V trimming: 6 bases; J trimming: 2 bases; junction bases outside the gene matches: 17. CDR3 in DNA: TGTGCCAGCAGCAAATCCCCGGGACTAGCGGGAGTCTTCATCAACACCGGGGAGCTGTTTTTT. Translating it yields CASSKSPGLAGVFINTGELFF.

The chain links TRBV11-2 to TRBJ2-3, with D tentatively TRBD2 (7 bases). The CDR3 contains 16 residues. V dropped 2 bases and J dropped 1 base, with 13 bases sitting between them. Germline values: CDR1 SGHAT, CDR2 FQNNGV. The CDR3 loop is CASSLNGGGRTDTQYF. The DNA for the CDR3 is TGTGCCAGCAGCTTAAATGGGGGGGGGCGCACAGATACGCAGTATTTT.

The chain recombines TRBV19 with TRBJ1-3; no firm D call. The germline V gene has CDR1 LNHDA and CDR2 SQIVND (reference sequence). This CDR3 is built from 16 residues. Trimming stripped 3 bases from V and 0 bases from J, with 12 bases between. The CDR3 loop is CASSILSGNSGNTIYF. The CDR3 DNA reads TGTGCCAGTAGTATTCTCTCCGGAAACTCTGGAAACACCATATATTTT. Looking up the rest from reference TRBV19 and TRBJ1-3 gives the full variable domain: DGGITQSPKYLFRKEGQNVTLSCEQNLNHDAMYWYRQDPGQGLRLIYYSQIVNDFQKGDIAEGYSVSREKKESFPLTVTSAQKNPTAFYLCASSILSGNSGNTIYFGEGSWLTVV.